Listed here are 14 T cell receptor beta chains from one sample, sequenced in a study of cytomegalovirus exposure and HLA in healthy donors. PCR primers comprised 60 Vbeta and 13 Jbeta primers. Profiled with immunoSEQ multiplex PCR; TCRdb holds only in-frame clones, not every one. The sample has approximately 140,000 clones, about 80% seen once. Specimen: PBMCs. The source of these receptors is a boy aged 2 to 10 in good health and CMV-seronegative.

This sequence joins TRBV5-6 and TRBJ1-5; possibly TRBD1 for D (5 bases). CDR1 and CDR2 (germline): SGHDT, YYEEEE. This CDR3 comprises 16 residues. The V end lost 2 bases, the J end lost 2 bases, and 14 bases lay between the germline ends. CDR3 DNA sequence: TGTGCCAGCAGCTTTTTCGGCCTGGGGCGCAATCAGCCCCAGCATTTT. This sequence encodes CASSFFGLGRNQPQHF.

The rearrangement joins TRBV30 to TRBJ1-6, with a weak D call TRBD1 (5 bases). Looked up from germline, CDR1 is GTSNPN and CDR2 is SVGIG (reference sequence). There are 17 residues in the CDR3. V was trimmed by 2 bases and J by 12 bases, leaving 26 bases between them. CDR3 in DNA: TGTGCCTGGAGTTACGGTACAGGTCGGCCAGGGAGGGAACCCCTCCACTTT. Encoded protein: CAWSYGTGRPGREPLHF.

The chain joins TRBV2 to TRBJ1-2, with a possible D match to TRBD1 (6 bases). CDR1 and CDR2 (germline): SNHLY, FYNNEI. The CDR3 is 15 amino acids. The V gene lost 6 bases and the J gene lost 4 bases, with 18 bases spanning the gap. The DNA for the CDR3 is TGTGCCAGCAGGGGGGGGGCGCACAGTAGCTATGGCTACACCTTC. It encodes CASRGGAHSSYGYTF.

The V and J genes are TRBV6-5 and TRBJ1-2; possibly TRBD1 for D (6 bases). V was pared by 5 bases and J by 3 bases, with 16 bases between. The CDR3 consists of 15 residues. Germline V gene sequence: CDR1 MNHEY, CDR2 SVGAGI. CDR3 DNA: TGTGCCAGCAGTCCCGAATACAGGGTTCACTATGGCTACACCTTC. It specifies CASSPEYRVHYGYTF.

J is TRBJ2-1 and V is TRBV2; 13 bases are shared with TRBD2. Unmatched junction bases numbered 12, after V lost 8 bases and J lost 8 bases. CDR1 and CDR2 (germline): SNHLY, FYNNEI. This CDR3 spans 16 amino acids. As DNA, the CDR3 is TGTGCCAGCGGGTTTTCCGGGACTAGCGGGAATGATGAGCAGTTCTTC. The encoded protein is CASGFSGTSGNDEQFF.

As to this clone: Other DNA sequences in the sample encode the same CDR3. The rearrangement joins TRBV5-4 to TRBJ1-2, with D unclear. Per germline, CDR1 SGHNT and CDR2 YYREEE (reference sequence). V lost 2 bases and J lost 4, with 9 bases in between. This CDR3 is built from 13 residues. The CDR3 reads CASSFPPSYGYTF. As DNA, the CDR3 is TGTGCCAGCAGCTTTCCCCCTTCCTATGGCTACACCTTC.

The J gene is TRBJ2-5, the V gene TRBV6-1; 11 bases fit TRBD2. J was trimmed by 0 bases and V by 7 bases; bases with no gene match: 4. The V gene's germline CDR1 is MNHNS and CDR2 SASEGT. The CDR3 consists of 15 residues. In nucleotides, the CDR3 is TGTGCCAGCACTGGACTAGCGGGCGACCAAGAGACCCAGTACTTC. Its protein product is CASTGLAGDQETQYF.

J is TRBJ2-1 and V is TRBV2; possible D gene TRBD2, 5 bases. Germline V gene data show CDR1 as SNHLY and CDR2 as FYNNEI. The CDR3 is made up of 13 amino acids. Trimming removed 3 bases from V and 7 bases from J, with 10 bases in between. As DNA, the CDR3 is TGTGCCAGCAGTGAGAGGGAATCGAATGAGCAGTTCTTC. Encoded protein: CASSERESNEQFF.

This clone is medium-sized in the sample. The V gene is TRBV6-1, the J gene TRBJ1-5; D may be TRBD1 (6 bases). Germline V gives CDR1 MNHNS, CDR2 SASEGT. Trimming pared 3 bases from V and 5 bases from J, leaving 8 bases between. The CDR3 is 13 amino acids. The chain's CDR3 is CASSEGAHQPQHF. The CDR3 DNA reads as TGTGCCAGCAGTGAGGGGGCGCATCAGCCCCAGCATTTT.

The chain joins TRBV10-2 to TRBJ1-1; unclear D gene. The V gene lost 4 bases and the J gene lost 3 bases, with 9 bases spanning the gap. The CDR3 covers 13 residues. Per the germline V gene, CDR1 is WSHSY and CDR2 is SAAADI. CDR3 sequence reads: CASSAPSDTEAFF. CDR3 coding DNA: TGCGCCAGCAGTGCCCCGTCCGACACTGAAGCTTTCTTT.

This chain uses TRBV10-3 with TRBJ2-1; the D gene is possibly TRBD1 (7 bases). Trimming removed 9 bases at V and 8 bases at J, with 20 bases between. CDR3 length: 14 residues. CDR1 and CDR2 (germline): ENHRY, SYGVKD. In nucleotides, the CDR3 is TGTGCCATTACCGGGACAGCGGGTCCCCATGAGCAGTTCTTC. Translation gives CAITGTAGPHEQFF.

This chain connects TRBV6-1 to TRBJ2-7; TRBD2 matches 8 bases. Germline trimming cut 7 bases from V and 1 base from J; bases unmatched to any gene: 6. The CDR3 covers 14 residues. Germline V gene data show CDR1 as MNHNS and CDR2 as SASEGT. This CDR3 reads CASNKAGESYEQYV. The DNA of the CDR3 is TGTGCCAGCAATAAAGCGGGAGAGTCCTACGAGCAGTACGTC.

J is TRBJ1-2 and V is TRBV30; D gene ambiguous. Trimming removed 0 bases at V and 4 bases at J, with 15 bases between. The germline CDR1 and CDR2 sequences are GTSNPN and SVGIG (reference sequence). CDR3 size: 15 residues. The chain's CDR3 is CAWSVVPASVYGYTF. The CDR3 DNA reads as TGTGCCTGGAGTGTAGTACCGGCCAGCGTCTATGGCTACACCTTC.

This rearrangement joins TRBV11-2 to TRBJ1-3, with D hard to call. Germline V gives CDR1 SGHAT, CDR2 FQNNGV. V lost 2 bases, J lost 1 base, and 15 bases lay in between. The CDR3 runs to 17 residues. The CDR3 DNA follows: TGTGCCAGCAGCTTAAGCCCGTGGGAGGAATCTGGAAACACCATATATTTT. This encodes CASSLSPWEESGNTIYF.